This T cell receptor (beta chain) was captured in a study of monozygotic twins with inflammatory bowel disease. TCRdb reprocessed the 5' RACE reads, keeping one entry per CDR3 protein, no DNA. The table for this sample gives some 300,000 distinct CDR3 sequences. This CDR3 is 14 amino acids long. Germline CDR1 and CDR2: SGHAT and FQNNGV. V gene TRBV11-2 combines with J gene TRBJ2-5; the D call of TRBD1 rests on TCRdb alone, since no DNA is present to check it. The sample taken for sequencing was blood. This TCR came from a human donor with ulcerative colitis or Crohn's disease, or a healthy co-twin of an affected twin (not recorded which). The CDR3 protein is CASSPAGTLRSQYF.